The 23 T cell receptor beta chains below were found in one sample sequenced in a study of cytomegalovirus exposure and HLA in healthy donors. The PCR employed 60 Vbeta primers together with 13 Jbeta primers. Clones were sequenced by immunoSEQ multiplex PCR, and TCRdb holds only the in-frame ones, with some missing. In the table there are 100,000 or so clones, 84% of which are singletons. The sample consisted of PBMCs. The receptor source for this set is a man in his late teens or twenties in good health and CMV-seronegative.

This chain links TRBV28 with TRBJ1-1; 8 bases match TRBD1. The CDR3 is 14 residues long. V gave up 11 bases and J gave up 5 bases; unmatched junction bases: 13. Germline values: CDR1 MDHEN, CDR2 SYDVKM. DNA for the CDR3: TGTGCCGCGGAGGCCGGGGACAGGAGGACTGAAGCTTTCTTT. This sequence encodes CAAEAGDRRTEAFF. Looking up the rest from reference TRBV28 and TRBJ1-1 gives the full variable domain: DVKVTQSSRYLVKRTGEKVFLECVQDMDHENMFWYRQDPGLGLRLIYFSYDVKMKEKGDIPEGYSVSREKKERFSLILESASTNQTSMYLCAAEAGDRRTEAFFGQGTRLTVV.

The genes are TRBV5-1 and TRBJ2-3, with 8 nucleotides matching TRBD2. The CDR3 sequence is 15 residues long. The V and J ends lost 0 bases and 14 bases, in that order; junction bases with no gene match: 14. The germline V gene has CDR1 SGHRS and CDR2 YFSETQ. CDR3 sequence reads: CASSLASGPTTLWYF. CDR3 in DNA: TGCGCCAGCAGCTTGGCTAGCGGGCCCACCACCCTCTGGTATTTT.

The chain uses TRBV5-1 and TRBJ1-3; 9 bases align to TRBD1. Germline V lookup: CDR1 SGHRS, CDR2 YFSETQ. The CDR3 is 14 residues long. After removal of 4 bases from V and 4 bases from J, the junction contained 3 bases not matched to a gene. This chain's CDR3 is CASSLDRGGNTIYF. CDR3 DNA: TGCGCCAGCAGCCTCGACAGGGGGGGAAACACCATATATTTT.

The V gene is TRBV6-1, the J gene TRBJ2-7; 8 bases are shared with TRBD2. Per the germline V gene, CDR1 is MNHNS and CDR2 is SASEGT. This CDR3 comprises 16 residues. J gave up 5 bases and V 0 bases, and 9 bases lay outside the gene matches. The CDR3 here is CASSEASTGGPHEQYF. The CDR3 region has the DNA TGTGCCAGCAGTGAAGCGTCGACGGGAGGGCCCCACGAGCAGTACTTC.

J is TRBJ2-1 and V is TRBV27, with 8 positions matching TRBD2. Germline V CDR1 and CDR2: MNHEY, SMNVEV (reference sequence). V gave up 4 bases and J gave up 4 bases; unmatched junction bases: 12. The CDR3 has 17 residues. The CDR3: CASSSHQAGVGYNEQFF. DNA for the CDR3: TGTGCCAGCAGTTCCCACCAAGCGGGAGTGGGGTACAATGAGCAGTTCTTC.

The chain couples TRBV7-9 to TRBJ1-1; 8 bases fit TRBD1. CDR1 is SEHNR and CDR2 is FQNEAQ in the germline V gene (reference sequence). V lost 3 bases and J lost 5; bases outside the gene matches: 8. CDR3 length equals 15 residues. CDR3 sequence reads: CASSLLTGGQTEAFF. The CDR3 DNA follows: TGTGCCAGCAGCTTGCTAACAGGGGGACAGACTGAAGCTTTCTTT.

The rearrangement uses TRBV27 and TRBJ1-2; D remains unclear. Trimming pared 5 bases from V and 5 bases from J, leaving 9 bases between. The CDR3 is 12 residues long. Germline CDR1 MNHEY, CDR2 SMNVEV (reference sequence). The CDR3 DNA is TGTGCCAGCAGTCCGGGGAATTATGGCTACACCTTC. This translates into CASSPGNYGYTF.

The sample holds a few counts of this clone. The chain employs TRBV2 and TRBJ2-1; the match to TRBD2 covers 9 bases. Losses at the gene ends were 4 bases for V and 4 bases for J; bases not matched to a gene: 5. Per germline, CDR1 SNHLY and CDR2 FYNNEI. The length of the CDR3 is 15 residues. CDR3 bases: TGTGCCAGCAGTGCTCGGACTAGCGTATACAATGAGCAGTTCTTC. Protein product: CASSARTSVYNEQFF.

This sequence joins TRBV5-1 and TRBJ2-1; D gene uncertain. The CDR3 has 13 residues. The V gene's germline CDR1 is SGHRS and CDR2 YFSETQ. V lost 4 bases and J 4 bases, leaving 9 bases between the germline ends. The CDR3 is CASSPNRYNEQFF. The CDR3 DNA follows: TGCGCCAGCAGCCCCAACCGGTACAATGAGCAGTTCTTC.

This chain uses TRBV5-1 with TRBJ2-3; a weak D match, TRBD1 (6 bases). CDR1 is SGHRS and CDR2 is YFSETQ in the germline V gene. The CDR3 contains 15 residues. Trimming cost V 0 bases and J 0 bases, with 8 bases left between them. The CDR3 is CASSLDRVSTDTQYF. The CDR3 DNA follows: TGCGCCAGCAGCTTGGACAGGGTGAGCACAGATACGCAGTATTTT.

The V gene is TRBV4-2, the J gene TRBJ2-3; maybe TRBD1 (6 bases). There are 14 residues in the CDR3. The V gene lost 7 bases and the J gene lost 4 bases, with 15 bases spanning the gap. Germline V gene sequence: CDR1 LGHNA, CDR2 YNFKEQ. This CDR3 is CASTRDSGADTQYF. Written as DNA, the CDR3 is TGTGCCAGCACCCGAGACTCAGGGGCAGATACGCAGTATTTT.

V and J are TRBV2 and TRBJ2-1; D is perhaps TRBD2 (6 bases). CDR1 is SNHLY, CDR2 FYNNEI, per germline. The CDR3 totals 14 residues. With 7 bases removed from V and 0 bases from J, the gap between germline ends came to 10 bases. CDR3 loop: CASMRTNSYNEQFF. Here the CDR3 DNA reads TGTGCCAGCATGAGGACTAACTCCTACAATGAGCAGTTCTTC.

The chain employs TRBV5-1 and TRBJ1-3; D gene uncertain. V was shortened by 0 bases and J by 0 bases, with 4 bases between the two germline ends. The CDR3 sequence is 14 residues long. Germline V gene lookup returns CDR1 SGHRS and CDR2 YFSETQ. CDR3 residues: CASSLAGSGNTIYF. CDR3 DNA sequence: TGCGCCAGCAGCTTGGCGGGCTCTGGAAACACCATATATTTT.

The chain links TRBV6-1 to TRBJ1-2; 7 bases are a match to TRBD1. The J segment lost 3 bases and the V segment lost 11 bases, leaving 12 bases of the junction unmatched. This CDR3 has 14 amino acids. The germline V gene has CDR1 MNHNS and CDR2 SASEGT. CDR3 sequence: CACSRDRQDYGYTF. In DNA form, the CDR3 reads TGTGCCTGCTCTCGGGACAGACAAGACTATGGCTACACCTTC.

The chain couples TRBV6-1 to TRBJ1-4, with TRBD1 identical over 7 bases. This CDR3 has 15 amino acids. Germline lookup yields CDR1 MNHNS and CDR2 SASEGT. V lost 4 bases and J lost 4; bases outside the gene matches: 6. CDR3: CASSVSGTDNEKLFF. The CDR3, as DNA: TGTGCCAGCAGTGTTTCCGGGACAGATAATGAAAAACTGTTTTTT.

The V and J genes are TRBV19 and TRBJ1-1; maybe TRBD1 (5 bases). V shed 8 bases and J shed 6 bases, with 13 bases lying between them. This CDR3 contains 12 residues. Germline lookup yields CDR1 LNHDA and CDR2 SQIVND (reference sequence). The CDR3 here is CASQLWGAEAFF. CDR3 nucleotide sequence: TGTGCCAGTCAACTTTGGGGGGCTGAAGCTTTCTTT.

This chain uses TRBV4-1 with TRBJ2-7, with 8 bases fitting TRBD2. The length of the CDR3 is 13 residues. V was clipped by 8 bases and J by 3 bases; unmatched bases: 6. Germline V lookup: CDR1 MGHRA, CDR2 YSYEKL. This CDR3 is CASGLAENYEQYF. CDR3 bases: TGCGCCAGCGGACTAGCAGAAAACTACGAGCAGTACTTC.

This chain links TRBV7-8 with TRBJ1-5; D might be TRBD1 (5 bases). The CDR3 is 17 residues long. V was shortened by 0 bases and J by 10 bases, with 22 bases between the two germline ends. Per germline, CDR1 SGHVS and CDR2 FQNEAQ. The CDR3 nucleotides are TGTGCCAGCAGCTTAGCGGGGGGAGGACCCCTCCGTGATCCCCAGCATTTT. It yields the protein CASSLAGGGPLRDPQHF.

The CDR3, as DNA: TGTGCCAGCAGCTCCCAGGCGGGGCAAGAGACCCAGTACTTC. It yields the protein CASSSQAGQETQYF. V gene TRBV7-9 combines with J gene TRBJ2-5, with D perhaps TRBD2 (6 bases). V was trimmed by 4 bases and J by 2 bases, leaving 11 bases between them. Per germline, CDR1 SEHNR and CDR2 FQNEAQ (reference sequence). The CDR3 is 14 residues long.

The rearrangement uses TRBV5-5 and TRBJ2-7; the match to TRBD2 covers 12 bases. The ends lost 4 bases at V and 5 bases at J; junction bases unmatched: 4. This CDR3 is 14 amino acids long. The V gene's germline CDR1 is SGHKS and CDR2 YYEKEE (reference sequence). The CDR3 DNA follows: TGTGCCAGCAGCCTACTAGCGGGAGGTCACGAGCAGTACTTC. Translated: CASSLLAGGHEQYF.

The CDR3 sequence: CASSPRSGGLVPFF. CDR3 sequence (DNA): TGTGCCAGCAGCCCCCGGTCAGGGGGCCTAGTACCTTTCTTT. V and J are TRBV7-6 and TRBJ1-1, with 8 bases matching TRBD1. J was trimmed by 12 bases and V by 5 bases; bases with no gene match: 14. The germline CDR1 and CDR2 sequences are SGHVS and FNYEAQ. This CDR3 spans 14 amino acids.

This clone has only a few counts. The chain employs TRBV30 and TRBJ1-6; D not resolved. Germline V lookup: CDR1 GTSNPN, CDR2 SVGIG (reference sequence). The CDR3 runs 13 residues. V lost 4 bases, J lost 8 bases, and 12 bases lay in between. In DNA, the CDR3 is TGTGCCTGGAAGGAGACGGGTTATTCACCCCTCCACTTT. Translated, it gives CAWKETGYSPLHF.

This chain connects TRBV2 to TRBJ2-7, with D possibly TRBD2 on 6 matching bases. From germline, CDR1 is SNHLY and CDR2 FYNNEI. The CDR3 covers 13 residues. V dropped 3 bases and J dropped 5 bases, with 11 bases sitting between them. The DNA for the CDR3 is TGTGCCAGCAGTGACAGACTAGTACACGAGCAGTACTTC. Translating it yields CASSDRLVHEQYF.